Listed here are 23 T cell receptor beta chains from one sample, sequenced in a study of CD8 T cells in ankylosing spondylitis. TCRdb called the 5' RACE reads again in MiXCR, with one record for every CDR3 protein. The profile covers hundreds of thousands of distinct CDR3 sequences, with 20% to 30% appearing a single time and less than 8.5% taken by the ten largest. The sample consisted of blood, either unsorted or a sorted T cell fraction (not recorded which). The receptors were gathered from a male donor with ankylosing spondylitis or in good health (not recorded which).

This clonotype was counted ten times or more. The V and J genes are TRBV4-3 and TRBJ2-7; no clear D gene. Per the germline V gene, CDR1 is LGHNA and CDR2 is YSLEER. V was cut by 1 base and J by 3 bases, with 13 bases left in between. This CDR3 contains 15 residues. CDR3 in DNA: TGCGCCAGCAGCCAAGCTAGTCCAGCATACTACGAGCAGTACTTC. Its translation is CASSQASPAYYEQYF.

This clonotype was detected ten times or more. The V gene is TRBV5-1, the J gene TRBJ2-5; D is perhaps TRBD1 (5 bases). V gave up 0 bases and J gave up 7 bases, with 10 bases separating them. This CDR3 has 13 amino acids. CDR1 is SGHRS, CDR2 YFSETQ, per germline. The CDR3 DNA follows: TGCGCCAGCAGCTTGGGGGGCGACGGGACCCAGTACTTC. Its protein product is CASSLGGDGTQYF.

This clonotype was observed a few times. The chain joins TRBV6-2 or TRBV6-3 to TRBJ2-4, with TRBD2 matching 10 bases. Germline V CDR1 and CDR2: MNHEY, SVGEGT. This CDR3 spans 16 amino acids. Losses at the gene ends were 8 bases for V and 9 bases for J; bases not matched to a gene: 16. CDR3 bases: TGTGCCAGCGCAGCGGCTAGCGGGAGCCGGGGGCGCATTCAGTACTTC. Amino acids: CASAAASGSRGRIQYF.

V and J are TRBV18 and TRBJ2-1; 10 nucleotides agree with TRBD1. V was pared by 6 bases and J by 10 bases, with 3 bases of the junction left unmatched. Germline CDR1 reads KGHSH; CDR2 reads LQKENI. The CDR3 length is 12 residues. CDR3 nucleotide sequence: TGTGCCAGCTCGACAGGGGGCTGGGAGCAGTTCTTC. The encoded protein is CASSTGGWEQFF.

On this clonotype itself: With a much larger clone just one base away, this may be a read error. The CDR3 bases are TGCAGTGCTAGACCCGGGGGACAGAGGGGACGGGGGCCCCAGCATTTT. It codes for CSARPGGQRGRGPQHF. This chain links TRBV20-1 with TRBJ1-5; 7 bases align to TRBD1. Germline V gene lookup returns CDR1 DFQATT and CDR2 SNEGSKA (reference sequence). V lost 2 bases to trimming and J lost 9 bases; unmatched junction nucleotides: 16. This CDR3 is 16 amino acids long.

The CDR3, as DNA: TGTGCCAGCACTTTCCCGGGCGCTGAAGCTTTCTTT. This translates into CASTFPGAEAFF. The chain joins TRBV12-3 or TRBV12-4 to TRBJ1-1; D gene uncertain. V lost 7 bases and J lost 6, with 12 bases in between. This CDR3 comprises 12 residues.

The sample holds a few counts of this clonotype. The chain recombines TRBV6-1 with TRBJ2-7; TRBD1 matches at 10 bases. The V gene's germline CDR1 is MNHNS and CDR2 SASEGT. The CDR3 totals 15 residues. V gave up 6 bases and J gave up 4 bases; unmatched junction bases: 9. The CDR3 protein is CASSLTRDRGYEQYF. DNA for the CDR3: TGTGCCAGCAGCCTGACCCGGGACAGGGGATACGAGCAGTACTTC.

This rearrangement joins TRBV20-1 to TRBJ1-3; no firm D call. The CDR3 length is 12 residues. Germline V gene data show CDR1 as DFQATT and CDR2 as SNEGSKA (reference sequence). Deletions cut 3 bases from V and 4 bases from J, with 7 bases between. DNA for the CDR3: TGCAGTGCTAGCGATCACGGAAACACCATATATTTT. It translates to CSASDHGNTIYF.

Of note for this clonotype: This could be a read error, since a much larger clone is one nucleotide away. The chain links TRBV11-1 to TRBJ2-2; D perhaps matches TRBD1 (6 bases). V lost 5 bases, J lost 4 bases, and 14 bases lay in between. This CDR3 has 15 amino acids. Germline CDR1 SGHAT, CDR2 FQDESV (reference sequence). The CDR3 bases are TGTGCCAGCAGCACACCAGGGGCAGGCACCGGGGAGCTGTTTTTT. Its protein is CASSTPGAGTGELFF. The full variable domain, in which reference TRBV11-1 and TRBJ2-2 provide the parts outside the CDR3, is EAEVAQSPRYKITEKSQAVAFWCDPISGHATLYWYRQILGQGPELLVQFQDESVVDDSQLPKDRFSAERLKGVDSTLKIQPAELGDSAMYLCASSTPGAGTGELFFGEGSRLTVL.

This clonotype was seen ten or more times. The genes are TRBV29-1 and TRBJ1-5, with TRBD1 matching over 7 bases. Per the germline V gene, CDR1 is SQVTM and CDR2 is ANQGSEA. The CDR3 runs 13 residues. V trimming: 6 bases; J trimming: 2 bases; junction bases outside the gene matches: 4. The CDR3 DNA reads TGCAGCGTCCAAGACAGGGGCAATCAGCCCCAGCATTTT. It encodes CSVQDRGNQPQHF.

This clonotype was counted ten times or more. This chain links TRBV5-5 with TRBJ1-5; D is uncertain. Trimming removed 0 bases at V and 11 bases at J, with 21 bases between. Germline V gives CDR1 SGHKS, CDR2 YYEKEE (reference sequence). This CDR3 has 16 amino acids. The CDR3 nucleotides read TGTGCCAGCAGCTTGGCAGGACCAATTACCAGCTCGGCCCAGCATTTT. This sequence encodes CASSLAGPITSSAQHF.

Details on this clonotype: The junction shows a germline mismatch at one end, possibly a read error. Here the CDR3 DNA reads TGTGCCACCAGCCAAGAACCAGGGAGGAACACTGAAGCTTTCTTT. As protein: CATSQEPGRNTEAFF. V and J are TRBV3-1 and TRBJ1-1; tentative D call: TRBD1 (5 bases). The germline V gene has CDR1 LGHDT and CDR2 YNNKEL (reference sequence). This CDR3 has 15 amino acids.

This clonotype occurred many times. The chain recombines TRBV4-1 with TRBJ2-7; 8 nucleotides match TRBD1. CDR3 length: 14 amino acids. Looked up from germline, CDR1 is MGHRA and CDR2 is YSYEKL. Trimming removed 5 bases from V and 1 base from J; junction bases left unmatched: 4. The CDR3 sequence is CASSKYRGSYEQYF. The CDR3 nucleotides read TGCGCCAGCAGCAAGTACAGGGGGTCCTACGAGCAGTACTTC.

Comments on this clonotype: It may be a read error: a sequence one base away is much more abundant. The V call is TRBV20-1, the J call TRBJ2-5; D gene unclear. Trimming pared 3 bases from V and 7 bases from J, leaving 12 bases between. The CDR3 consists of 12 residues. CDR1 and CDR2 (germline): DFQATT, SNEGSKA (reference sequence). DNA of the CDR3: TGCAGTGCTAGTCCGCGGAAAGCGACCCAGTACTTC. Its protein product is CSASPRKATQYF.

The V gene is TRBV10-3, the J gene TRBJ2-1; D could derive from TRBD1 or TRBD2 (5 bases each). The CDR3 loop spans 14 amino acids. CDR1 ENHRY and CDR2 SYGVKD come from the germline V gene. Between the trimmed V and J ends, which lost 4 bases and 9 bases, there was a span of 16 bases. CDR3 sequence reads: CAISGWTGRIEQFF. The CDR3 nucleotides read TGTGCCATCAGTGGATGGACGGGGCGAATTGAGCAGTTCTTC.

This clonotype turned up a few times. V and J are TRBV7-2 and TRBJ2-7; 8 bases map to TRBD2. Germline V gives CDR1 SGHTA, CDR2 FQGNSA. The CDR3 covers 15 residues. With V trimmed by 1 base and J by 5 bases, 7 bases remained unmatched. The CDR3 nucleotides read TGTGCCAGCAGCTTAGTTGGCGGGAGGTTCGACGAGCAGTACTTC. Translating it yields CASSLVGGRFDEQYF. The full variable domain, its missing parts supplied by reference TRBV7-2 and TRBJ2-7, is GAGVSQSPSNKVTEKGKDVELRCDPISGHTALYWYRQSLGQGLEFLIYFQGNSAPDKSGLPSDRFSAERTGGSVSTLTIQRTQQEDSAVYLCASSLVGGRFDEQYFGPGTRLTVT.

At least ten counts were recorded for this clonotype. The chain links TRBV14 to TRBJ1-1, with D tentatively TRBD1 (5 bases). Trimming stripped 1 base from V and 6 bases from J, with 6 bases between. The CDR3 has 12 residues. Germline CDR1 SGHDN, CDR2 FVKESK. This CDR3 is CASSQVRAEAFF. The CDR3 bases are TGTGCCAGCAGCCAAGTCAGGGCTGAAGCTTTCTTT. Full variable domain (outside the CDR3, taken from reference TRBV14 and TRBJ1-1): EAGVTQFPSHSVIEKGQTVTLRCDPISGHDNLYWYRRVMGKEIKFLLHFVKESKQDESGMPNNRFLAERTGGTYSTLKVQPAELEDSGVYFCASSQVRAEAFFGQGTRLTVV.

CDR3 in DNA: TGTGCCAGCAGCTCCGAGGGGAGGGGCCGGGAGACCCAGTACTTC. Translating it yields CASSSEGRGRETQYF. The chain joins TRBV13 to TRBJ2-5; TRBD2 matches 7 bases. J was trimmed by 5 bases and V by 4 bases; bases with no gene match: 10. The germline V gene has CDR1 PRHDT and CDR2 FYEKMQ (reference sequence). The CDR3 loop spans 15 amino acids.

This clonotype has ten or more counts. The DNA of the CDR3 is TGCGCCAGCAGCCTACGGACAGGGGGCGCTTGGAACACTGAAGCTTTCTTT. Protein sequence: CASSLRTGGAWNTEAFF. The V call is TRBV5-1, the J call TRBJ1-1; TRBD1 aligns across 11 bases. The CDR3 contains 17 residues. The germline V gene encodes CDR1 SGHRS and CDR2 YFSETQ. V was clipped by 4 bases and J by 1 base; unmatched bases: 9.

This clonotype has ten or more counts. The chain has TRBV4-2 and TRBJ2-1, with 10 bases identical to TRBD2. Unmatched junction bases numbered 12, after V lost 1 base and J lost 9 bases. CDR3 length: 17 residues. Germline assignment: CDR1 LGHNA and CDR2 YNFKEQ. The CDR3 region is CASSQAPGASGRGEQFF. The CDR3 DNA reads TGTGCCAGCAGCCAAGCCCCTGGGGCTAGCGGGAGAGGTGAGCAGTTCTTC.

This clonotype was detected only a few times. The gene calls are TRBV4-2 and TRBJ2-3, with D unclear. Germline V gives CDR1 LGHNA, CDR2 YNFKEQ. The CDR3 extends over 14 amino acids. V was trimmed by 0 bases and J by 4 bases, leaving 8 bases between them. CDR3 coding DNA: TGTGCCAGCAGCCAAGAGTTGCGCGCAGATACGCAGTATTTT. Protein: CASSQELRADTQYF.

The CDR3 here is CASSSAGGRVYEQYF. The CDR3 bases are TGTGCCAGCAGCTCAGCTGGGGGGCGAGTATACGAGCAGTACTTC. The chain has TRBV7-9 and TRBJ2-7; the D gene could be TRBD1 or TRBD2 (6 bases each). Trimming took off 4 bases at V and 4 bases at J, with 17 bases between the two ends. The CDR3 extends over 15 amino acids. Germline CDR1 reads SEHNR; CDR2 reads FQNEAQ (reference sequence).

This clonotype occurred many times. This rearrangement joins TRBV6-1 to TRBJ2-3, with 8 bases fitting TRBD2. Germline V gives CDR1 MNHNS, CDR2 SASEGT. The J segment lost 7 bases and the V segment lost 7 bases, leaving 16 bases of the junction unmatched. The CDR3 has 16 amino acids. CDR3 in amino acids: CASNRVEAGDRYTQYF. CDR3 bases: TGTGCCAGCAACAGGGTCGAAGCGGGAGATAGATATACGCAGTATTTT.